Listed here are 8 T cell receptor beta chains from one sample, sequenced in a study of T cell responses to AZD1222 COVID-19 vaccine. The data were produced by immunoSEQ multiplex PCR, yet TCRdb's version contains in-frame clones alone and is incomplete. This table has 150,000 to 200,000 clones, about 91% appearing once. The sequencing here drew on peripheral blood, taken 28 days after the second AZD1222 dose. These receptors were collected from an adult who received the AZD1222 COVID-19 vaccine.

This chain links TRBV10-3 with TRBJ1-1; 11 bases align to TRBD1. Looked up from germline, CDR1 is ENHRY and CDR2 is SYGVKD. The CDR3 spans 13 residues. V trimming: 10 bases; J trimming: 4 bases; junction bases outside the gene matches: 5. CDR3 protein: CATTGTGGTEAFF. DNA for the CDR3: TGTGCCACCACAGGGACAGGGGGCACTGAAGCTTTCTTT.

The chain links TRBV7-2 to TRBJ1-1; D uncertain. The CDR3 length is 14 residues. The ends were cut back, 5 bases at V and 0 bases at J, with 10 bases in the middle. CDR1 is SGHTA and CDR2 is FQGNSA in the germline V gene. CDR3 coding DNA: TGTGCCAGCAGCCCGGACGGACTGAACACTGAAGCTTTCTTT. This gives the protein CASSPDGLNTEAFF.

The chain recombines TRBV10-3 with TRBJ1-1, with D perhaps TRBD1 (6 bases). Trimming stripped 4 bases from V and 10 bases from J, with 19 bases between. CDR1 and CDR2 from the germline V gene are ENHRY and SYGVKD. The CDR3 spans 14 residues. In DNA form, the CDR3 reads TGTGCCATCAGTGTATCGATGGACAGTAGCTTAGCTTTCTTT. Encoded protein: CAISVSMDSSLAFF.

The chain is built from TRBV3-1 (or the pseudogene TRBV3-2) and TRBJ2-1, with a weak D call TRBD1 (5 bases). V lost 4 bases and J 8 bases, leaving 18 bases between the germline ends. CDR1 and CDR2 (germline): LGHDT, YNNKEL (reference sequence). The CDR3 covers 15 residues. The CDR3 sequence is CASSLDPQGLDEQFF. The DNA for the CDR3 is TGTGCCAGCAGCCTCGACCCCCAGGGATTGGATGAGCAGTTCTTC.

CDR3 region: CASSQRTNEKLFF. The DNA of the CDR3 is TGTGCCAGCAGCCAACGAACTAATGAAAAACTGTTTTTT. The rearrangement joins TRBV3-1 (or the pseudogene TRBV3-2) to TRBJ1-4; the D is unclear. V shed 2 bases and J shed 1 base, with 2 bases lying between them. Germline V gives CDR1 LGHDT, CDR2 YNNKEL (reference sequence). This CDR3 is built from 13 residues.

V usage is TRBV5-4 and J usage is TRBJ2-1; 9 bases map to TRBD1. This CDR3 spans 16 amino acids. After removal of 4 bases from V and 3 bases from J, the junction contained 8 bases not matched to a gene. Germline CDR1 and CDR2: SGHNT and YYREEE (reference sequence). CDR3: CASSGSTGGNYNEQFF. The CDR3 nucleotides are TGTGCCAGCAGCGGGTCTACAGGGGGCAACTACAATGAGCAGTTCTTC. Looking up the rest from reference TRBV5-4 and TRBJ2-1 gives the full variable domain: ETGVTQSPTHLIKTRGQQVTLRCSSQSGHNTVSWYQQALGQGPQFIFQYYREEENGRGNFPPRFSGLQFPNYSSELNVNALELDDSALYLCASSGSTGGNYNEQFFGPGTRLTVL.

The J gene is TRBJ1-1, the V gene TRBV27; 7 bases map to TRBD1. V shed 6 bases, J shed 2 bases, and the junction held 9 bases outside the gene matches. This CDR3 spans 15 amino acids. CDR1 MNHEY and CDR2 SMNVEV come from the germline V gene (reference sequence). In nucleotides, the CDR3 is TGTGCCAGCAGAGTGCAGGGGGTTCAAAACACTGAAGCTTTCTTT. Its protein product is CASRVQGVQNTEAFF.

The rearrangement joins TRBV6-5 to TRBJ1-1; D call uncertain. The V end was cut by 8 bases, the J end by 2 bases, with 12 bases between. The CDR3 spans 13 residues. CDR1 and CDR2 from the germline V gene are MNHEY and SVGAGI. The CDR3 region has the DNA TGTGCCAGCGGTAGATTGATAAACACTGAAGCTTTCTTT. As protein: CASGRLINTEAFF.